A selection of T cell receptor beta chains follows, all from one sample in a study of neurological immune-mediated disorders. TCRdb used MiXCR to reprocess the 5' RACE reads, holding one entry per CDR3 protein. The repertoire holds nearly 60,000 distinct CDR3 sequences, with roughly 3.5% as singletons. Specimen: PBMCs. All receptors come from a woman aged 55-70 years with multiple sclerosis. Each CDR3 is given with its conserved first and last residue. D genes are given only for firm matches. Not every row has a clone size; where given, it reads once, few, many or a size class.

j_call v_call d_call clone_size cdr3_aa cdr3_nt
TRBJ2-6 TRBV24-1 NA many CATSDGSGASGANVLTF TGTGCCACCAGTGATGGTTCGGGGGCCTCTGGGGCCAACGTCCTGACTTTC
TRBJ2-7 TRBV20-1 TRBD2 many CSAYSGGASGEQYF TGCAGTGCTTATAGCGGGGGGGCCTCAGGAGAGCAGTACTTC
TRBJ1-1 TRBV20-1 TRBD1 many CSARDLGTGGTEAFF TGCAGTGCTAGAGATCTAGGGACAGGAGGGACTGAAGCTTTCTTT
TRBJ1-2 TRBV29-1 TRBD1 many CSVEDDRGHGYTF TGCAGCGTTGAAGATGACAGGGGCCATGGCTACACCTTC
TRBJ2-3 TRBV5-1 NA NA CASSFWGVSTDTQYF TGCGCCAGCAGCTTTTGGGGGGTGAGCACAGATACGCAGTATTTT
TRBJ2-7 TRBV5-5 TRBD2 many CASSLLAGVVGVEQYF TGTGCCAGCAGCTTGTTAGCGGGAGTCGTGGGAGTCGAGCAGTACTTC
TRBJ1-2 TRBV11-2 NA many CASSLWARWNYGYTF TGTGCCAGCAGCTTATGGGCCAGGTGGAACTATGGCTACACCTTC
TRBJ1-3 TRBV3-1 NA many CASSQGLTLGPSGNTIYF TGTGCCAGCAGCCAAGGTCTCACTTTGGGGCCCAGTGGAAACACCATATATTTT
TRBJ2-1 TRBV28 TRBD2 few CASSQQRGESYNEQFF TGTGCCAGCAGTCAACAGCGGGGAGAGTCCTACAATGAGCAGTTCTTC
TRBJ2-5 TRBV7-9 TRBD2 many CASSARLAGQETQYF TGTGCCAGCAGCGCCCGACTAGCGGGCCAAGAGACCCAGTACTTC
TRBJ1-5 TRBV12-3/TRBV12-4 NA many CASRGGQPNQPQHF TGTGCCAGCAGGGGCGGACAGCCCAATCAGCCCCAGCATTTT
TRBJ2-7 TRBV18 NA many CASSPTGLGSYEQYF TGTGCCAGCTCACCTACTGGGCTAGGTTCCTACGAGCAGTACTTC
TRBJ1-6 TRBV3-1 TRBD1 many CASGDSYNSPLHF TGTGCCAGCGGGGACAGCTATAATTCACCCCTCCACTTT
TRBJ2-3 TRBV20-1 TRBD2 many CSATDPTSGADTQYF TGCAGTGCTACCGACCCGACTAGCGGGGCAGATACGCAGTATTTT
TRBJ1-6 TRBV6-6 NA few CTSSYSRDVGSNSPLHF TGTACCAGCAGTTACTCGAGGGACGTGGGATCAAATTCACCCCTCCACTTT
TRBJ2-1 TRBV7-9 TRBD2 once CASSSGRALEQFF TGTGCCAGCAGCTCCGGGAGGGCCTTAGAGCAGTTCTTC
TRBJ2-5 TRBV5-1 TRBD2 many CASSLDRGGRETQYF TGCGCCAGCAGCTTGGACCGCGGGGGGAGAGAGACCCAGTACTTC
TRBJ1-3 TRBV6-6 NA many CASALGNGNTIYF TGTGCCAGTGCCCTAGGGAATGGAAACACCATATATTTT
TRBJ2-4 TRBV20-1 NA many CSTLSRAKNIQYF TGCAGCACCCTTTCCCGCGCCAAAAACATTCAGTACTTC
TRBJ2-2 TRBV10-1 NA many CASSAIGPNTGELFF TGCGCCAGCAGTGCGATCGGACCGAACACCGGGGAGCTGTTTTTT
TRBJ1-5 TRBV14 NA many CASSQTGGPQHF TGTGCCAGCAGCCAAACTGGGGGGCCCCAGCATTTT
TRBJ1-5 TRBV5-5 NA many CASSPDRPDQPQHF TGTGCCAGCAGCCCCGACAGACCCGATCAGCCCCAGCATTTT
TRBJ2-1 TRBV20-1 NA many CSASVWVAQGEQFF TGCAGTGCTTCCGTATGGGTGGCGCAGGGTGAGCAGTTCTTC
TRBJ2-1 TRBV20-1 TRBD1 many CSARAWTGLPVYNEQFF TGCAGTGCTAGAGCATGGACAGGTCTGCCGGTATACAATGAGCAGTTCTTC
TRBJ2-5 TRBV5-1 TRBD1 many CASSVTGGQETQYF TGCGCCAGCAGCGTGACAGGGGGCCAAGAGACCCAGTACTTC
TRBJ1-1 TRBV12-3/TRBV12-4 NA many CASSLGWDTEFF TGTGCCAGCAGTTTAGGTTGGGACACCGAATTCTTT
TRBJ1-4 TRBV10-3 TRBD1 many CAMDPGQGVSGKLFF TGTGCCATGGACCCGGGACAGGGCGTTTCGGGAAAACTGTTTTTT
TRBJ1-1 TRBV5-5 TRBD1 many CASSLGTGGTEAFF TGTGCCAGCAGCTTGGGGACAGGAGGCACTGAAGCTTTCTTT
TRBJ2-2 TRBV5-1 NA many CASRGLPTDTGELFF TGCGCCAGCAGGGGGTTACCGACAGACACCGGGGAGCTGTTTTTT
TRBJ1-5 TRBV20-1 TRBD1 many CSAIKGATSNQPQHF TGCAGTGCGATTAAGGGGGCCACAAGCAATCAGCCCCAGCATTTT
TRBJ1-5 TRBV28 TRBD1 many CASSLGTGARNQPQHF TGTGCCAGCAGTCTAGGGACAGGGGCCCGCAATCAGCCCCAGCATTTT
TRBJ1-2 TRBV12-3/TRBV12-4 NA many CASSLILAGAPYGYTF TGTGCCAGCAGTTTGATCTTGGCCGGGGCTCCCTATGGCTACACCTTC
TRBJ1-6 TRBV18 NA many CASSPWTDNSPLHF TGTGCCAGCTCACCCTGGACGGATAATTCACCCCTCCACTTT
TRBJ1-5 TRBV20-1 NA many CSAWGHPQPQHF TGCAGTGCATGGGGGCATCCTCAGCCCCAGCATTTT
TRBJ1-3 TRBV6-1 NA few CASSDGVSGKTIYF TGTGCCAGCAGTGACGGCGTCTCTGGAAAAACCATATATTTT
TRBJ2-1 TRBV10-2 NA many CASRDVGYNEQFF TGCGCCAGCAGGGATGTGGGATACAATGAGCAGTTCTTC
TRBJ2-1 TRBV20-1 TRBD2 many CSASPGTSGGSSYNEQFF TGCAGTGCAAGCCCCGGGACTAGCGGGGGCAGCTCCTACAATGAGCAGTTCTTC
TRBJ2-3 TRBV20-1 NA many CSARDRRSTDTQYF TGCAGTGCTAGAGATCGAAGGAGCACAGATACGCAGTATTTT
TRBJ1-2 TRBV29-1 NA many CSVVVAGADYGYTF TGCAGCGTTGTGGTGGCAGGGGCCGACTATGGCTACACCTTC
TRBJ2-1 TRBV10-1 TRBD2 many CASSEGGSFDNEQFF TGCGCCAGCAGTGAGGGCGGGAGTTTCGACAATGAGCAGTTCTTC
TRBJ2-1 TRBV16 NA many CASSQGYSTYNEQFF TGTGCCAGCAGCCAAGGGTACAGCACCTACAATGAGCAGTTCTTC
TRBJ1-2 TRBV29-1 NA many CSVVEGGESYGYTF TGCAGCGTTGTCGAGGGCGGAGAGTCTTATGGCTACACCTTC
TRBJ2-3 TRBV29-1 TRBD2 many CSVEREGITDTQYF TGCAGCGTTGAAAGGGAGGGGATCACAGATACGCAGTATTTT
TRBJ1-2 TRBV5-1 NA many CASSLRLGASSNYGYTF TGCGCCAGCAGCCTGAGATTGGGGGCCAGTTCTAACTATGGCTACACCTTC
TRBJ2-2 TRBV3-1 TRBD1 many CASSPPGTANTGELFF TGTGCCAGCAGCCCACCCGGGACAGCGAACACCGGGGAGCTGTTTTTT
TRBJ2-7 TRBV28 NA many CASSLMIGDAAYEQYF TGTGCCAGCAGTTTAATGATCGGGGACGCCGCCTACGAGCAGTACTTC
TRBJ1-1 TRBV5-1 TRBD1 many CASSLVGTGSMAEAFF TGCGCCAGCAGCTTGGTCGGGACAGGGTCAATGGCTGAAGCTTTCTTT